This T cell receptor beta chain came from a study of type 1 and type 2 diabetes patients. General observations from the study: Unmatched age and gender across groups might bias interpretation.

Per the germline V gene, CDR1 is SGHRS and CDR2 is YFSETQ. V lost 0 bases to trimming and J lost 1 base; unmatched junction nucleotides: 7. The CDR3 is 17 residues long. PCR was run on genomic DNA. The TCR beta CDR3 region was amplified using 30 forward and 13 reverse primers. MiXCR, run by TCRdb on the multiplex PCR reads, gives a single entry per CDR3 protein. This table has fewer than 300,000 distinct CDR3 sequences, around 47% appearing once. As for this clonotype: Its antigen is still unknown.

J is TRBJ2-7 and V is TRBV5-1, with 10 bases lining up with TRBD1. Source material: peripheral blood mononuclear cells (PBMCs). The TCR was taken from a man between 18 and 29 years old with type 2 diabetes. The CDR3 bases are TGCGCCAGCAGCTTGGAGGGGACAGGGGAAGGTTCCTACGAGCAGTACTTC. Amino acid sequence: CASSLEGTGEGSYEQYF. Full variable domain (missing parts from reference TRBV5-1 and TRBJ2-7): KAGVTQTPRYLIKTRGQQVTLSCSPISGHRSVSWYQQTPGQGLQFLFEYFSETQRNKGNFPGRFSGRQFSNSRSEMNVSTLELGDSALYLCASSLEGTGEGSYEQYFGPGTRLTVT.